This TCR beta chain was retrieved from a study of T cell repertoires in aging, cancer and after chemotherapy. The overall study: Donors were grouped into six age bands spanning 30 or younger through 70 or older.

Multiplex touch-down PCR with TRB-A/B primers amplified rearranged V-D-J TRB sequences. MiXCR was run by TCRdb on the multiplex PCR reads, yielding one entry per CDR3 protein. There are roughly 2,200 distinct CDR3 sequences in the sample; more than 25% occur only once, and roughly a tenth lies in the top ten. The CDR3 runs to 14 residues. Germline V gene data show CDR1 as SEHNR and CDR2 as FQNEAQ (reference sequence). With V trimmed by 4 bases and J by 4 bases, 3 bases remained unmatched. TCR beta rearrangements were amplified from peripheral blood genomic DNA. Study-wide points: Age-matched healthy donors had significantly more diverse, less clonal blood TCR repertoires than untreated cancer patients.

This clonotype is termed medium-sized. What it binds is not known. The sequencing sample was made of blood. The J gene is TRBJ2-3, the V gene TRBV7-9; 9 bases line up with TRBD1. The TCR sequence derives from a human donor with a solid tumor. The CDR3 spells CASSSTGGADTQYF. CDR3 in DNA: TGTGCCAGCAGCTCGACAGGGGGAGCAGATACGCAGTATTTT.